This T cell receptor (beta chain) was identified in a study of identical twins. The study, taken as a whole, reports: Cord blood beta clonotypes that were abundant carried fewer insertions, and memory repertoires showed no such trend. Among monozygotic twins, out-of-frame TCR alpha sharing exceeded what models predicted.

Only a few counts were recorded for this clonotype. Its target is unknown. V dropped 0 bases and J dropped 3 bases, with 21 bases sitting between them. This CDR3 is built from 17 residues. CDR1 and CDR2 (germline): DFQATT, SNEGSKA (reference sequence). TCRdb ran MiXCR on the 5' RACE reads and lists one entry per CDR3 protein. The data hold roughly 720,000 distinct CDR3 sequences, with 18% observed a single time. This same sample was also part of a study on T cells expressing NK-cell markers. That paper adds: Dominant NKG2C+ clonotype frequencies of 1.0-7.0% of CD8+ T cells were measured in 5 or 6 donors. Similarly, these clonotypes led the CD3+CD56-NKG2C+ fraction as well in a few donors.

J is TRBJ2-7 and V is TRBV20-1, with TRBD1 as a possible D gene (5 bases). The specimen sequenced was PBMCs. The source of this sequence is a woman between 18 and 30 years old in good health. The CDR3 loop is CSARDAAQGLVGYEQYF. The DNA of the CDR3 is TGCAGTGCTAGAGATGCTGCTCAGGGCCTAGTTGGCTACGAGCAGTACTTC.